The 5 T cell receptor beta chains in this list originate from one sample, sequenced in a study of regulatory T cells in long-lasting Graves disease. Time point indicated: newly diagnosed GD, antithyroid drugs for less than 3 months. RNA from PBMCs was the source of the TCR library. Arm-PCR of CDR3 regions and iRepertoire HTBI primers were the basis on which TCR beta libraries were built. TCRdb re-derived calls from the multiplex PCR reads in MiXCR, one entry per CDR3 protein. The sample includes some 250,000 distinct CDR3 sequences, roughly 18% of them seen just once. This sample was also put to use in a study of T cells in Graves' hyperthyroidism and ophthalmopathy.

This material consisted of peripheral blood mononuclear cells (PBMCs), taken at new diagnosis, from a patient treated with antithyroid drugs. These receptors were taken from a woman in her twenties or thirties with Graves disease.

The chain couples TRBV18 to TRBJ2-5, with D tentatively TRBD1 (6 bases). The DNA end is more similar to TRBJ2-1, so the J call may be wrong. Germline CDR1 and CDR2: KGHSH and LQKENI. The length of the CDR3 is 14 residues. The CDR3 protein is CASSPAVQGNEQFF. The CDR3 region has the DNA TGTGCCAGCTCACCCGCTGTACAGGGAAATGAGCAGTTCTTC.

The sample holds many counts of this clonotype. This chain uses TRBV7-2 with TRBJ1-2; D is undetermined. CDR1 SGHTA and CDR2 FQGNSA come from the germline V gene. Trimming left V 3 bases short and J 4 bases short, with 12 bases between. This CDR3 is built from 14 residues. DNA of the CDR3: TGTGCCAGCAGCTTTAATTTACAGTCCTATGGCTACACCTTC. Translated: CASSFNLQSYGYTF.

The rearrangement uses TRBV25-1 and TRBJ2-1; 8 bases are a match to TRBD2. Trimming cost V 3 bases and J 7 bases; bases outside gene matches: 5. CDR3 length: 14 residues. CDR1 and CDR2 from the germline V gene are MGHDK and SYGVNS. The CDR3 region is CASSDGGARNEQFF. The CDR3 coding sequence is TGTGCCAGCAGTGACGGGGGGGCAAGAAATGAGCAGTTCTTC.

This clonotype was recorded at least ten times. The chain recombines TRBV2 with TRBJ1-5, with D uncertain. CDR3 length equals 16 residues. Germline CDR1 reads SNHLY; CDR2 reads FYNNEI. The V and J ends lost 4 bases and 1 base respectively, with 14 bases between them. Here the CDR3 reads CASSGYPGPSNQPQHF. CDR3 DNA: TGTGCCAGCAGTGGTTACCCGGGCCCCAGCAATCAGCCCCAGCATTTT.

This clonotype has a count of ten or more. The rearrangement joins TRBV7-2 to TRBJ2-7, with D possibly being TRBD2 (6 bases). The germline gives CDR1 SGHTA, CDR2 FQGNSA. This CDR3 region has 15 residues. V dropped 2 bases and J dropped 0 bases, with 11 bases sitting between them. The CDR3 sequence: CASSLSGSISYEQYF. CDR3 nucleotide sequence: TGTGCCAGCAGCTTAAGCGGGTCGATCTCCTACGAGCAGTACTTC.